This entry features one T cell receptor (beta chain) sequence. Adults of Caucasian background living in Nashville, Tennessee made up all donors. The data were obtained in a study of shared clonotypes between healthy human individuals. The V gene's germline CDR1 is SGDLS and CDR2 YYNGEE. The V and J ends lost 0 bases and 1 base, in that order; junction bases with no gene match: 5. The CDR3 loop spans 16 amino acids. The authors distributed each subset's genomic DNA evenly over several immunoSEQ plates. In replicate PCRs of unsorted PBMC, about 320 ng DNA, about 30,000 T cell genomes, was used. The authors sequenced unsorted PBMC DNA on ten immunoSEQ deep assay plates. Sequencing was performed with immunoSEQ multiplex PCR; in TCRdb, only in-frame clones are kept and a portion is missing. The table lists fewer than 600,000 clones, roughly 78% of them singletons.

The receptor was isolated from a woman aged 40 to 50 in good health. Some clones in this sample may be carry-over from other donors' samples. The chain couples TRBV9 to TRBJ2-5; TRBD2 matches 8 bases. The sample taken for sequencing was PBMCs. In DNA form, the CDR3 reads TGTGCCAGCAGCGTAGTGGATAGCGGGATCCAAGAGACCCAGTACTTC. Amino acid sequence: CASSVVDSGIQETQYF.